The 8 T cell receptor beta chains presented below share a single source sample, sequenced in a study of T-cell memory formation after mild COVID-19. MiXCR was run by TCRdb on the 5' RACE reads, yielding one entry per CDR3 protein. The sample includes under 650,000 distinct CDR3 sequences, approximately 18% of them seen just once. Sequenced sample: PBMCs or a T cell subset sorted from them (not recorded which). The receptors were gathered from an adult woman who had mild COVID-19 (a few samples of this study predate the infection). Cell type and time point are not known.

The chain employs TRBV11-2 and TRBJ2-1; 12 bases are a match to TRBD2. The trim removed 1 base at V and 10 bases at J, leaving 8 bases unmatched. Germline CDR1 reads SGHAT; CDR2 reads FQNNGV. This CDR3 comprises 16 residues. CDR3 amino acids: CASSLASGRAYREQFF. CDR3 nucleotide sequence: TGTGCCAGCAGCTTAGCTAGCGGGAGGGCCTACCGGGAGCAGTTCTTC.

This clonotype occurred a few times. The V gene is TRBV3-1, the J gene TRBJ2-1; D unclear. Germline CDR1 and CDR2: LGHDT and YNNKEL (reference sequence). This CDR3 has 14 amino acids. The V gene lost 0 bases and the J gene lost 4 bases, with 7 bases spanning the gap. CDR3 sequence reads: CASSQEVGYNEQFF. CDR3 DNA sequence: TGTGCCAGCAGCCAAGAGGTGGGGTACAATGAGCAGTTCTTC.

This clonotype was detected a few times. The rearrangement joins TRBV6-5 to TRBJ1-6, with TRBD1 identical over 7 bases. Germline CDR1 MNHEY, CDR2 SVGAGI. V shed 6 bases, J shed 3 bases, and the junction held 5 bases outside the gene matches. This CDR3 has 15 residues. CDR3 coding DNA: TGTGCCAGCAGCCAGGGGGACAGCTATAATTCACCCCTCCACTTT. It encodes CASSQGDSYNSPLHF.

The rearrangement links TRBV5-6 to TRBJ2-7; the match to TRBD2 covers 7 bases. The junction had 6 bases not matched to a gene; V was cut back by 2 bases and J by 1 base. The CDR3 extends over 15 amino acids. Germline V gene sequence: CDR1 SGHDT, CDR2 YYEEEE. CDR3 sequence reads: CASSFAGGRSYEQYF. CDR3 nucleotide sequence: TGTGCCAGCAGCTTTGCTGGCGGGAGATCCTACGAGCAGTACTTC.

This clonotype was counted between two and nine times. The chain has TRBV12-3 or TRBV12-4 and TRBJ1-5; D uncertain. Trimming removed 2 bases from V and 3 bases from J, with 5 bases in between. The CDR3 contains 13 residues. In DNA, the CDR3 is TGTGCCAGCAGTTTATGGGTCAATCAGCCCCAGCATTTT. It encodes CASSLWVNQPQHF.

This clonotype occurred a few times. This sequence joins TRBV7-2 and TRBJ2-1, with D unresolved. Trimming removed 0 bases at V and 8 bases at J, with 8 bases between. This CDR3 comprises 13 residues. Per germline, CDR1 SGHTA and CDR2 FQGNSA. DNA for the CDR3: TGTGCCAGCAGCTTAGCGGGCAGATATGAGCAGTTCTTC. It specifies CASSLAGRYEQFF.

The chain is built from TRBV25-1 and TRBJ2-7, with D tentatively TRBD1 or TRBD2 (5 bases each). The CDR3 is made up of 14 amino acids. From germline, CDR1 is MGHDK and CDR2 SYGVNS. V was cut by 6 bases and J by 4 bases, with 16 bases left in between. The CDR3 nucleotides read TGTGCCAGCAGAGCGGCAGGGCGGACTTACGAGCAGTACTTC. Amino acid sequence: CASRAAGRTYEQYF.

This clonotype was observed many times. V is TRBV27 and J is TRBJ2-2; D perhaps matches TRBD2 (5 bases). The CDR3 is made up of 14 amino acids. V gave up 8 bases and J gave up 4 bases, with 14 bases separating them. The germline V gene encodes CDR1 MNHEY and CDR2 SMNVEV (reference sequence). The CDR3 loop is CASRGWAITGELFF. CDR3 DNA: TGTGCCAGCCGGGGATGGGCGATCACCGGGGAGCTGTTTTTT.